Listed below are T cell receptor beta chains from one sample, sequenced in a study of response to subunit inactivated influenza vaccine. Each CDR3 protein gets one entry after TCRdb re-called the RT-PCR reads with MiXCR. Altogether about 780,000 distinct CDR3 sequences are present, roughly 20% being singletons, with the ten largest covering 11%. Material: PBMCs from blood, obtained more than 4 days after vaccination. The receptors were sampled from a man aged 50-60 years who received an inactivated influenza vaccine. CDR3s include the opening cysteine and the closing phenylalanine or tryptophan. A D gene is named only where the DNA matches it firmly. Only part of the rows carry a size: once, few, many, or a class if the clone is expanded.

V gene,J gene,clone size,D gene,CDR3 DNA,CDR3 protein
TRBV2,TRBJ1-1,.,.,TGTGCCAGCAGTGAGCAACCACGAGGCGCTGAAGCTTTCTTT,CASSEQPRGAEAFF
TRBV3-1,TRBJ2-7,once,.,TGTGCCAGCGGGCAGGTTTACGAGCAGTACTTC,CASGQVYEQYF
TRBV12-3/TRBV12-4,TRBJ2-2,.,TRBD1,TGTGCCGAACAGGGGGCGACCGGGGAGCTGTTTTTT,CAEQGATGELFF
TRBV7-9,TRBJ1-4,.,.,TGTGCCAGCAGTACGAGGGCCTCTAATGAAAAACTGTTTTTT,CASSTRASNEKLFF
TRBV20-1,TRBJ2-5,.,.,TGCAGTGCTAGGTTCGGGGTTCGTGAGACCCAGTACTTC,CSARFGVRETQYF
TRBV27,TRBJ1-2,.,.,TGTGCCAGCAAGAGGGGTGACTATGGCTACACCTTC,CASKRGDYGYTF
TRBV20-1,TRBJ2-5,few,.,TGCAGTGCTCGCGACTCCCTGGAGACCCAGTACTTC,CSARDSLETQYF
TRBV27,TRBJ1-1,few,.,TGTGCCAGCAGTCAGGGACTATCCGATCTGAACACTGAAGCTTTCTTT,CASSQGLSDLNTEAFF
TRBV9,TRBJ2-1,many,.,TGTGCCAGCAGCCCCCAGTTGGGTGAGCAGTTCTTC,CASSPQLGEQFF
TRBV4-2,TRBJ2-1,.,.,TGTGCCAGCAGCCAAGATGAGGGGGGCCCCTACAATGAGCAGTTCTTC,CASSQDEGGPYNEQFF
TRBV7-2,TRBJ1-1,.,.,TGTGCCAGCAGGTTACGGGGATCGGACACTGAAGCTTTCTTT,CASRLRGSDTEAFF
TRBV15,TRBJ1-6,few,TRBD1,TGTGCCACCAGCACCGAAGGGGACAGAACTAATTCACCCCTCCACTTT,CATSTEGDRTNSPLHF
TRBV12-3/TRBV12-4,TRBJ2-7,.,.,TGTGCCAGCAGTAGGGCAGAGGGGAGCGAGCAGTACTTC,CASSRAEGSEQYF
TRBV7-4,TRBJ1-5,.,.,TGTGCCAGCAGCTCGGGCCCCATAATGGGCAATCAGCCCCAGCATTTT,CASSSGPIMGNQPQHF
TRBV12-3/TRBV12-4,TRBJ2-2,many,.,TGTGCCACGTCCGGGGACACGAACACCGGGGAGCTGTTTTTT,CATSGDTNTGELFF
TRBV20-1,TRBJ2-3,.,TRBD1,TGCAGTGCTAGTGGAGCTTGGGTTCGGGGACAGGGGGTAACAGATACGCAGTATTTT,CSASGAWVRGQGVTDTQYF
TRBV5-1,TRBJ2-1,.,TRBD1,TGCGCCAGCAGCTATGGGGGGACAGGGAGCTCCTACAATGAGCAGTTCTTC,CASSYGGTGSSYNEQFF
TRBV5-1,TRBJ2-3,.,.,TGCGCCAGCAGCTTGGTGGCGGGTTATAGCACAGATACGCAGTATTTT,CASSLVAGYSTDTQYF
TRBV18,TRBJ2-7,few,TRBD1,TGTGCCAGCTCACCAAAGGGGACAGAGACTTACGAGCAGTACTTC,CASSPKGTETYEQYF
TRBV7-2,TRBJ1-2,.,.,TGTGCCAGCAGCTTCGCCGGGTCCTACACCTTC,CASSFAGSYTF
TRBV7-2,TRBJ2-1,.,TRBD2,TGTGCCAGCAGCCTCGCCGGGACTAGCTTCCACAATGAGCAGTTCTTC,CASSLAGTSFHNEQFF
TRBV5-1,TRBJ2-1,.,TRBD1,TGCGCCAGCAGCGGCCAGGGGGCTGGCAATGAGCAGTTCTTC,CASSGQGAGNEQFF
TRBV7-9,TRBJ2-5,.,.,TGTGCCAGCTTCAGGACAGATCAAGAGACCCAGTACTTC,CASFRTDQETQYF
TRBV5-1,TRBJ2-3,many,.,TGCGCCAGCAGCCTCGCATTAGCCACAGATACGCAGTATTTT,CASSLALATDTQYF
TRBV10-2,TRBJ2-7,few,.,TGCGCCAGCCGGCGGGGGCTCGAGCAGTACTTC,CASRRGLEQYF
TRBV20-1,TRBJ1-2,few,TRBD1,TGCAGTGCTAGAGATCTGACAGGGCCTGCTTATGGCTACACCTTC,CSARDLTGPAYGYTF
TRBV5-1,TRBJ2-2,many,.,TGCGCCAGCAGCCAGGCTGAGGTAGCGGAGCTGTTTTTT,CASSQAEVAELFF
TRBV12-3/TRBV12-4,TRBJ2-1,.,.,TGTGCCAGCAGTTCCCCGGGGAATGAGCAGTTCTTC,CASSSPGNEQFF
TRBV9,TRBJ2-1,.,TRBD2,TGTGCCAGCAGCGTAACAGGACTAGCCTACAATGAGCAGTTCTTC,CASSVTGLAYNEQFF
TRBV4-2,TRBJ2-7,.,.,TGTGCCAGCAGCCAAGATCGCGGTTCTCTGGGACGGGTCTACGAGCAGTACTTC,CASSQDRGSLGRVYEQYF